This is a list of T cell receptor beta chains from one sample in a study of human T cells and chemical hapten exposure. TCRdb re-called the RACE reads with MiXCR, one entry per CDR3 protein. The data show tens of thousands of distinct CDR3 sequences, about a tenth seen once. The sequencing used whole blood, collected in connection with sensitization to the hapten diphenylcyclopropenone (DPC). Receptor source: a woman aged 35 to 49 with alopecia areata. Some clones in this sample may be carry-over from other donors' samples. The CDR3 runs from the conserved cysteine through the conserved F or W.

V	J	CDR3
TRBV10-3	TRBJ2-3	CAIAGASTDTQYF
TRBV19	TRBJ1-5	CASSHPTGTGGFQPQHF
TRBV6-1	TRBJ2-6	CASSQTGSSGANVLTF
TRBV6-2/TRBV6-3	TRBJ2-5	CASTPTEQETQYF
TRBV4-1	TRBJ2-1	CASSIHQQSFNEQFF
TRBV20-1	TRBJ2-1	CSARGVGNYNEQFF
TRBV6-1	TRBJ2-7	CASSDGLVYEQYF
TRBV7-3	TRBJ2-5	CASSLTGGKPTINQETQYF
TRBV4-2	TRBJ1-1	CASSQDSGVNTEAFF
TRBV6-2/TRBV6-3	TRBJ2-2	CASSPPGGITGELFF
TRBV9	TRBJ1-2	CASSTWTGDYGYTF
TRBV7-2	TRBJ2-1	CASSLRRSGWNEQFF
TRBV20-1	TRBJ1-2	CSADDPNGYTF
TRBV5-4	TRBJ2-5	CASSSFRGETQYF
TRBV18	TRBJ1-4	CASSLNRQPTNEKLFF
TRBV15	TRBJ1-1	CATSRARERAFF
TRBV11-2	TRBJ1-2	CASSPDPGTGGYGYTF
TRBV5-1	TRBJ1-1	CASSFDYWTEAFF
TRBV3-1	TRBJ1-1	CASSQKGTGADTEAFF
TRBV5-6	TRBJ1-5	CASSSRGQNERSNQPQHF
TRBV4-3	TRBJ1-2	CASSHEGGARASNYGYTF
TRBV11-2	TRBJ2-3	CASSLGLGVGLDTQYF
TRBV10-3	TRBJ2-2	CAISEGVTGELFF
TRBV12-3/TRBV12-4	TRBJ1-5	CASSPDSLSNQPQHF
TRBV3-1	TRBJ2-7	CASSRHGTDYEQYF
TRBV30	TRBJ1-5	CAWRPQGNQPQHF
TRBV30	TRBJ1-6	CAWSRPQGLDNSPLHF
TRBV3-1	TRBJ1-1	CASSPAESTRAFF